This T cell receptor beta chain was observed in a study of CD8 T cells in ankylosing spondylitis. The germline V gene has CDR1 MNHEY and CDR2 SVGAGI. V lost 2 bases and J 8 bases, leaving 12 bases between the germline ends. This CDR3 spans 13 amino acids. This clonotype has ten or more counts. TCRdb re-analysed the 5' RACE reads in MiXCR, keeping a single row per CDR3 protein. The table has about 92,000 distinct CDR3 sequences, about 8.1% seen once. The sequence was obtained from a male donor with ankylosing spondylitis or in good health (not recorded which). V and J are TRBV6-5 and TRBJ1-1; the D gene is possibly TRBD1 (5 bases). What was sequenced was blood, either unsorted or a sorted T cell fraction (not recorded which). CDR3 sequence (DNA): TGTGCCAGCAGTTACGGGGAAGGGGACGAAGCTTTCTTT. Translating gives CASSYGEGDEAFF.